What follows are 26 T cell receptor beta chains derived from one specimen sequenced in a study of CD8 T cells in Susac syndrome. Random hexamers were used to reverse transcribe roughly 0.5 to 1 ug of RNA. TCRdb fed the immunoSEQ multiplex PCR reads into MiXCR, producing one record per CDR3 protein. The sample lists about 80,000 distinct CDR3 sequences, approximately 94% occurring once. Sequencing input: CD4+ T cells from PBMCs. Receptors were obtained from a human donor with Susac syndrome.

CDR3 coding DNA: TGCAGTGCTAGAGAGCTAGTGAAGGCCCAGTACTTC. This encodes CSARELVKAQYF. This rearrangement joins TRBV20-1 to TRBJ2-5; no definite D call. Germline values: CDR1 DFQATT, CDR2 SNEGSKA (reference sequence). CDR3 length equals 12 residues. V lost 0 bases, J lost 9 bases, and 11 bases lay in between.

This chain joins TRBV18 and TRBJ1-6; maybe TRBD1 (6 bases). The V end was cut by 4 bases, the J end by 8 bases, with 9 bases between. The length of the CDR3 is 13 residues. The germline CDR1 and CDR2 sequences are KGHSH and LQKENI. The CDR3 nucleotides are TGTGCCAGCTCACGGAACAGGGATTCACCCCTCCACTTT. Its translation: CASSRNRDSPLHF.

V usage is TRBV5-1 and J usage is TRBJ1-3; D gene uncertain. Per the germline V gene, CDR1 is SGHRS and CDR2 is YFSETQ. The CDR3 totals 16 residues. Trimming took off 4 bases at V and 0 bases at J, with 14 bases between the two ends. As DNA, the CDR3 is TGCGCCAGCAGCCCGGCGGGATGGAGCTCTGGAAACACCATATATTTT. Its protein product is CASSPAGWSSGNTIYF.

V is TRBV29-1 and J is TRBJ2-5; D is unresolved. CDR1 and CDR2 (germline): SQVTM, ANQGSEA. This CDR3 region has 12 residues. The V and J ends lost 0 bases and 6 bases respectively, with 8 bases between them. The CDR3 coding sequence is TGCAGCGTTGAAGAGGGAATTCAGACCCAGTACTTC. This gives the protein CSVEEGIQTQYF.

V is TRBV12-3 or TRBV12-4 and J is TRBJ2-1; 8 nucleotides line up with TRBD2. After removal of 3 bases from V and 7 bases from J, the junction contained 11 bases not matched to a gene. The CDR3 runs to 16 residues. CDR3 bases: TGTGCCAGCAGTTTTTCGTGGACTAGCAACCTGAATGAGCAGTTCTTC. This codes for CASSFSWTSNLNEQFF.

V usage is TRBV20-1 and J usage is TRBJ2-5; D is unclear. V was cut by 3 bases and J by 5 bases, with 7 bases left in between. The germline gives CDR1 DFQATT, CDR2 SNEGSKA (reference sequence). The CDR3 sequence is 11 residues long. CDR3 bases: TGCAGTGCTAGTGCCAGTGAGACCCAGTACTTC. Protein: CSASASETQYF.

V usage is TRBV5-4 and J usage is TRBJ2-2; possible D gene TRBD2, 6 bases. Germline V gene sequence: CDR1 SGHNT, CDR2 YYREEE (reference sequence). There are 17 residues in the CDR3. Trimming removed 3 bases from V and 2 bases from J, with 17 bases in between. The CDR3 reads CASSWDSLARNTGELFF. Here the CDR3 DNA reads TGTGCCAGCAGCTGGGACTCGCTAGCGCGAAACACCGGGGAGCTGTTTTTT.

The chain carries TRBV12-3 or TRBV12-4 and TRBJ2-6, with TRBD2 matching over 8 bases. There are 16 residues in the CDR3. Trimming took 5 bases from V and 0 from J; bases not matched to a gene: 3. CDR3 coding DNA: TGTGCCAGCAGTCCGGGAGGGAGCTCTGGGGCCAACGTCCTGACTTTC. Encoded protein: CASSPGGSSGANVLTF.

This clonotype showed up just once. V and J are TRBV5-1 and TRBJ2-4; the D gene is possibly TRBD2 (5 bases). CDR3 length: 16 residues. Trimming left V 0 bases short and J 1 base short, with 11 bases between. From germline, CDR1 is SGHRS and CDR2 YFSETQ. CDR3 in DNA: TGCGCCAGCAGCTTGGTTGGGCAGCGGGCCAAAAACATTCAGTACTTC. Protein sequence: CASSLVGQRAKNIQYF. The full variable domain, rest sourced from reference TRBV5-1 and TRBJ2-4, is KAGVTQTPRYLIKTRGQQVTLSCSPISGHRSVSWYQQTPGQGLQFLFEYFSETQRNKGNFPGRFSGRQFSNSRSEMNVSTLELGDSALYLCASSLVGQRAKNIQYFGAGTRLSVL.

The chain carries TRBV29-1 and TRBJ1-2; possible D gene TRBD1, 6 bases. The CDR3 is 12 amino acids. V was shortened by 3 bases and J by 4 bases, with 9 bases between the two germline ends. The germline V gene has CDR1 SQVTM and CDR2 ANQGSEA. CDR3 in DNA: TGCAGCGTTGAGAAGGACAGCTATGGCTACACCTTC. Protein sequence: CSVEKDSYGYTF.

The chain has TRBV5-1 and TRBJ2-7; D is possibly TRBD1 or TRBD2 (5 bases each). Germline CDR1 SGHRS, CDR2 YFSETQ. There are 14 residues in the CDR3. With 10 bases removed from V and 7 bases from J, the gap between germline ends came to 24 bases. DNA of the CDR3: TGCGCCCCCCAAACAGGACTTAGAGCGAGAGAGCAGTACTTC. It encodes CAPQTGLRAREQYF. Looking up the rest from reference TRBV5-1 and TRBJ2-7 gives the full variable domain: KAGVTQTPRYLIKTRGQQVTLSCSPISGHRSVSWYQQTPGQGLQFLFEYFSETQRNKGNFPGRFSGRQFSNSRSEMNVSTLELGDSALYLCAPQTGLRAREQYFGPGTRLTVT.

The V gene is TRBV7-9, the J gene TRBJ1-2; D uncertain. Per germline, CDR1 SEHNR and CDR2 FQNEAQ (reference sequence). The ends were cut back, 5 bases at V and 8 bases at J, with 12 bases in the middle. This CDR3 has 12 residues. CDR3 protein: CASSQSPYGYTF. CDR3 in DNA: TGTGCCAGCAGCCAATCCCCGTACGGCTACACCTTC.

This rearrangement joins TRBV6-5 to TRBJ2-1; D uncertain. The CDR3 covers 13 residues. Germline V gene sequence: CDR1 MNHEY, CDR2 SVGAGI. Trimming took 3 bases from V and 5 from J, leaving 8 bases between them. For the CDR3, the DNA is TGTGCCAGCAGTTATTCGAGGAACAATGAGCAGTTCTTC. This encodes CASSYSRNNEQFF.

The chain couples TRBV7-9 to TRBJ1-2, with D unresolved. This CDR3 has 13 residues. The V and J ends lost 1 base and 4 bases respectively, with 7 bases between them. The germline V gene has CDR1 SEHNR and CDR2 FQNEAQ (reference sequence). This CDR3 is CASSLDSRYGYTF. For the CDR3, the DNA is TGTGCCAGCAGCTTAGACAGTCGCTATGGCTACACCTTC.

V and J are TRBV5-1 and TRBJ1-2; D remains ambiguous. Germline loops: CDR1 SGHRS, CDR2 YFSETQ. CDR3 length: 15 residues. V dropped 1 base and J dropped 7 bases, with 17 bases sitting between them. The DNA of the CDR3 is TGCGCCAGCAGCTTGTACTCGTCAGCAACCCCTGGCTACACCTTC. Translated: CASSLYSSATPGYTF. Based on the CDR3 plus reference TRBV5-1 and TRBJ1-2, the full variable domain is KAGVTQTPRYLIKTRGQQVTLSCSPISGHRSVSWYQQTPGQGLQFLFEYFSETQRNKGNFPGRFSGRQFSNSRSEMNVSTLELGDSALYLCASSLYSSATPGYTFGSGTRLTVV.

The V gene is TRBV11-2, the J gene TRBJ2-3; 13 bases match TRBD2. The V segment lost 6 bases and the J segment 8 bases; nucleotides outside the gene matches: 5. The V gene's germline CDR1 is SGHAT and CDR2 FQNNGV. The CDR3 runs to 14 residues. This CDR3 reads CASRPTSGGITQYF. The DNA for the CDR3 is TGTGCCAGCAGACCGACTAGCGGGGGGATTACGCAGTATTTT.

The DNA for the CDR3 is TGTGCCACCAGTGTCGGGGGGGATTTAGTCACAGATACGCAGTATTTT. This codes for CATSVGGDLVTDTQYF. The genes are TRBV24-1 and TRBJ2-3; the match to TRBD2 covers 8 bases. V lost 5 bases and J lost 2; bases outside the gene matches: 8. There are 16 residues in the CDR3. The germline gives CDR1 KGHDR, CDR2 SFDVKD.

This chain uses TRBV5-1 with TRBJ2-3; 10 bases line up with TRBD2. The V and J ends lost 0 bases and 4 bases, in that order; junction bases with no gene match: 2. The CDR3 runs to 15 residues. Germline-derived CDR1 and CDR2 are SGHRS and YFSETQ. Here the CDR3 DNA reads TGCGCCAGCAGCTTGGTAGCGGGAGGCGCAGATACGCAGTATTTT. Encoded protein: CASSLVAGGADTQYF.

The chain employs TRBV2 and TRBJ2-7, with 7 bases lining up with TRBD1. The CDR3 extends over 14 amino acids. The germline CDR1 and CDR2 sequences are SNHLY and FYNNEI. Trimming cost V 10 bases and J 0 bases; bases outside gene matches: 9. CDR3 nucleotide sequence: TGTGCCACCTGCGGACAGGACAGCTCCTACGAGCAGTACTTC. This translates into CATCGQDSSYEQYF.

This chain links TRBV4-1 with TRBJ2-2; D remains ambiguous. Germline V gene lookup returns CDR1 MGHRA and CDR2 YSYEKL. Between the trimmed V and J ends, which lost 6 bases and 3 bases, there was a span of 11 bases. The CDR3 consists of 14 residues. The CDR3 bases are TGCGCCAGCAGAGACTTGGGTGACACCGGGGAGCTGTTTTTT. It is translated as CASRDLGDTGELFF.

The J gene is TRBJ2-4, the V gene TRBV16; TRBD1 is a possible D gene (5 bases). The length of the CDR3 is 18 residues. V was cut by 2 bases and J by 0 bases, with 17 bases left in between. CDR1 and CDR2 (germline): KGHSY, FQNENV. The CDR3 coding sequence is TGTGCCAGCAGCCAAGCAGGGAAATGGCCCATAGCCAAAAACATTCAGTACTTC. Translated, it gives CASSQAGKWPIAKNIQYF.

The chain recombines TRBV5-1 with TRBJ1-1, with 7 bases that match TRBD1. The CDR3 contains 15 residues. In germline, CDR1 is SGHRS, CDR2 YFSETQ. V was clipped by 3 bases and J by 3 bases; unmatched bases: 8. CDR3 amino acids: CASSSSTGRDTEAFF. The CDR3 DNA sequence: TGCGCCAGCAGCTCGTCGACAGGGAGGGACACTGAAGCTTTCTTT.

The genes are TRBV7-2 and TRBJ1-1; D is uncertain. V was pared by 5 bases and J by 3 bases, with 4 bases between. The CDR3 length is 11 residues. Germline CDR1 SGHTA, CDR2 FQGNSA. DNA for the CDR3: TGTGCCAGCAGCCAGGACACTGAAGCTTTCTTT. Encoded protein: CASSQDTEAFF.

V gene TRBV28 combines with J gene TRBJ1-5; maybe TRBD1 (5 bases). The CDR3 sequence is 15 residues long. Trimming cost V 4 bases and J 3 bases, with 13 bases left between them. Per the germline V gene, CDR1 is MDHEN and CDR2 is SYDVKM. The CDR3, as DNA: TGTGCCAGCAGTTCCATCACAGGTTTCAATCAGCCCCAGCATTTT. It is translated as CASSSITGFNQPQHF. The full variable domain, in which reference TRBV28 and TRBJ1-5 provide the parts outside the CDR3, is DVKVTQSSRYLVKRTGEKVFLECVQDMDHENMFWYRQDPGLGLRLIYFSYDVKMKEKGDIPEGYSVSREKKERFSLILESASTNQTSMYLCASSSITGFNQPQHFGDGTRLSIL.

Here the CDR3 reads CASSGVRGQGVVEKLFF. The CDR3 coding sequence is TGTGCCAGCAGCGGGGTTCGGGGACAGGGCGTCGTGGAAAAACTGTTTTTT. The J gene is TRBJ1-4, the V gene TRBV4-2; TRBD1 matches at 9 bases. With 5 bases clipped from V and 8 bases from J, the junction kept 15 bases outside the gene matches. The CDR3 is 17 residues long. The germline gives CDR1 LGHNA, CDR2 YNFKEQ.

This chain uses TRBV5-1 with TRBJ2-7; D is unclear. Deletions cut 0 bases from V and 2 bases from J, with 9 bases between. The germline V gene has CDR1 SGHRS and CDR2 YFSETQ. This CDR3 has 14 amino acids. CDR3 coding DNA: TGCGCCAGCAGCTTGGCCCCAGGAACCTACGAGCAGTACTTC. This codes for CASSLAPGTYEQYF.